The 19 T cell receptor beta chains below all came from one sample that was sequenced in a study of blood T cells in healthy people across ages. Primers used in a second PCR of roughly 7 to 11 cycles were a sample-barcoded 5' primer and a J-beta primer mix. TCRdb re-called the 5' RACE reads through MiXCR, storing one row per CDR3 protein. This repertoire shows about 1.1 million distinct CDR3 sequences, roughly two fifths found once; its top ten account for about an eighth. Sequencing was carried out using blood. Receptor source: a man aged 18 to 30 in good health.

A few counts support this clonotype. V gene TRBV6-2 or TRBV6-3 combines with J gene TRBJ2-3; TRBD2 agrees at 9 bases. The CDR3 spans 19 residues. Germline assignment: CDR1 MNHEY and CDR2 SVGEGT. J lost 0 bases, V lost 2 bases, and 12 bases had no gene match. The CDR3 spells CASSYPGSGGQDSTDTQYF. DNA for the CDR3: TGTGCCAGCAGTTACCCCGGGAGCGGGGGGCAGGATAGCACAGATACGCAGTATTTT.

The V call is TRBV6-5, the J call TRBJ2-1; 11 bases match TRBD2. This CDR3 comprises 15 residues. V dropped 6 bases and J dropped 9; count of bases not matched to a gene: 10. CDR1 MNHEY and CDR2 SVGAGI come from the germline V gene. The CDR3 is CASSRNSGGAIEQFF. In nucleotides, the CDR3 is TGTGCCAGCAGCCGGAATAGCGGGGGGGCGATTGAGCAGTTCTTC.

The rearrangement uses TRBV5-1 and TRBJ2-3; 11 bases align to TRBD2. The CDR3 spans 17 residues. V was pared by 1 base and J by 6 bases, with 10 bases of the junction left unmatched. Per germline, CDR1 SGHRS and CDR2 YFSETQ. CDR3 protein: CASSLRLAGRAPDTQYF. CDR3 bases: TGCGCCAGCAGCTTGAGACTAGCGGGGAGGGCACCTGATACGCAGTATTTT. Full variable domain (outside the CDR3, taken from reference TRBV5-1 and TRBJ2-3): KAGVTQTPRYLIKTRGQQVTLSCSPISGHRSVSWYQQTPGQGLQFLFEYFSETQRNKGNFPGRFSGRQFSNSRSEMNVSTLELGDSALYLCASSLRLAGRAPDTQYFGPGTRLTVL.

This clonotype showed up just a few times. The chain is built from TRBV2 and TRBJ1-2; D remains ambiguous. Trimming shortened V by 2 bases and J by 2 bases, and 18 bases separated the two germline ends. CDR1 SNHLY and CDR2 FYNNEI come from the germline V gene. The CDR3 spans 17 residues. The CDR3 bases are TGTGCCAGCAGTGAAAGTCCCGGGCATATTAACAACTATGGCTACACCTTC. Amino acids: CASSESPGHINNYGYTF.

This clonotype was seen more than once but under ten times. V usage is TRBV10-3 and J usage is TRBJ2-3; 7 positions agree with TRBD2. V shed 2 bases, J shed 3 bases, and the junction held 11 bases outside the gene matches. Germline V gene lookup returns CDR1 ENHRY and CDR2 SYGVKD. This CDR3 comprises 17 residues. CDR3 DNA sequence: TGTGCCATCAGTGAGCCCCCTATGGGGGGGGGGACAGATACGCAGTATTTT. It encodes CAISEPPMGGGTDTQYF.

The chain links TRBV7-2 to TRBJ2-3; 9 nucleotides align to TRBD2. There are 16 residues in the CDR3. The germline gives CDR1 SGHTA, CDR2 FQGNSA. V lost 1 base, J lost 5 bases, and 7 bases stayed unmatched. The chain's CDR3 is CASSLGLAGYLDTQYF. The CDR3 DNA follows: TGTGCCAGCAGCTTAGGGCTAGCGGGGTATTTAGATACGCAGTATTTT.

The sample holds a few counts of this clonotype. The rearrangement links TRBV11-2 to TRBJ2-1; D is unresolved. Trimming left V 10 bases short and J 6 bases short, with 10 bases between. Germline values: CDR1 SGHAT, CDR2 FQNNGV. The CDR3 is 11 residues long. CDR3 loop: CATLLSNEQFF. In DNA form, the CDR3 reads TGTGCCACTCTCTTAAGCAATGAGCAGTTCTTC.

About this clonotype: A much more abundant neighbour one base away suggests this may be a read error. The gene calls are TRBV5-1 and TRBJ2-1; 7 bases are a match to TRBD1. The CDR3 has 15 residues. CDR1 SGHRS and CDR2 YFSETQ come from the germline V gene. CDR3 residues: CASNTGTVSHNEQFF. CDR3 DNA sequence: TGCGCCAGCAACACCGGGACAGTCTCCCACAATGAGCAGTTCTTC.

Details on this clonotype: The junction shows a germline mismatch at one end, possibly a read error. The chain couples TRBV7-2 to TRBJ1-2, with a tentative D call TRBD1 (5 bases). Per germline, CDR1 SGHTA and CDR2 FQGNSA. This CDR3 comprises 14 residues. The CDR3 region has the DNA TGCGCCAGCAGGACGGCAGGGCTGGACAATGGCTGCACCTTC. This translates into CASRTAGLDNGCTF.

This chain's CDR3 is CATSGAGTPYNEQFF. DNA of the CDR3: TGTGCCACCTCAGGGGCGGGGACCCCTTACAATGAGCAGTTCTTC. This sequence joins TRBV24-1 and TRBJ2-1; tentatively, D is TRBD1 or TRBD2 (6 bases each). V shed 9 bases and J shed 4 bases, with 18 bases lying between them. Germline V gene sequence: CDR1 KGHDR, CDR2 SFDVKD. The CDR3 contains 15 residues.

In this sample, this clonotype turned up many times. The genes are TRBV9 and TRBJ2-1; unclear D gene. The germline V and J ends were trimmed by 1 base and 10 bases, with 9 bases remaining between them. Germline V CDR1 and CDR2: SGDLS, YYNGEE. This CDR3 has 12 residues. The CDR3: CASSVFGDEQFF. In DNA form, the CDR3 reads TGTGCCAGCAGCGTATTCGGCGACGAGCAGTTCTTC.

Written as DNA, the CDR3 is TGCAGTGCTAAGCTTACGGACAGGCCCTGCAATGAGCAGTTCTTC. It encodes CSAKLTDRPCNEQFF. The gene calls are TRBV20-1 and TRBJ2-1, with 7 bases identical to TRBD1. The J segment lost 6 bases and the V segment lost 4 bases, leaving 12 bases of the junction unmatched. The CDR3 contains 15 residues. CDR1 is DFQATT, CDR2 SNEGSKA, per germline (reference sequence).

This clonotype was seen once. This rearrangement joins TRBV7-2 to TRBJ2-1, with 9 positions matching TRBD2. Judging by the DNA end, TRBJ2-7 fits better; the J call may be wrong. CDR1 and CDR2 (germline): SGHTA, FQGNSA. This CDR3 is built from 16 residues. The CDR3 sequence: CASSQTSGSSYNEQYF. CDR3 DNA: TGTGCCAGCAGCCAGACTAGCGGCAGCTCCTACAATGAGCAGTACTTC.

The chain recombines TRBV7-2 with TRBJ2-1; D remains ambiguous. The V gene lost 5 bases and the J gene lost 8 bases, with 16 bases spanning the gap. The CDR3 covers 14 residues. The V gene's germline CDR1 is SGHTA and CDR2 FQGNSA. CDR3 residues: CASSPPTGFDEQFF. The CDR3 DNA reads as TGTGCCAGCAGCCCGCCGACTGGTTTCGATGAGCAGTTCTTC. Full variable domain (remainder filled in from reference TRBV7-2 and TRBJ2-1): GAGVSQSPSNKVTEKGKDVELRCDPISGHTALYWYRQSLGQGLEFLIYFQGNSAPDKSGLPSDRFSAERTGGSVSTLTIQRTQQEDSAVYLCASSPPTGFDEQFFGPGTRLTVL.

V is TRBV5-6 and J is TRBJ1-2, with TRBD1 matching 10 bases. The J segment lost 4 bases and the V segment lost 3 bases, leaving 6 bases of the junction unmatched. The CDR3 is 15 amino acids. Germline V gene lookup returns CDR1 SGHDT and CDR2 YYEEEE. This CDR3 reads CASSWGQGMIYGYTF. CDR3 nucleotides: TGTGCCAGCAGCTGGGGACAGGGGATGATCTATGGCTACACCTTC.

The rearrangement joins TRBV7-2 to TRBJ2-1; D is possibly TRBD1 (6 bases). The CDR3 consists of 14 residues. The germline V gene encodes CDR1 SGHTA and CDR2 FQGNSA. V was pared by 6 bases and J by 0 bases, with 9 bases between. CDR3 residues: CASRGHSSYNEQFF. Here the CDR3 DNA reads TGTGCCAGCAGGGGACATAGCTCCTACAATGAGCAGTTCTTC.

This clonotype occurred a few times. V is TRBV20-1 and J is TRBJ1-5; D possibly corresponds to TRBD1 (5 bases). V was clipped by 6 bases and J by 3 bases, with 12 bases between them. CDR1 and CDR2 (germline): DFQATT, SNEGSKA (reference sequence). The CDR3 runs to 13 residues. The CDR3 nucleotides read TGCAGTGCCCGGGGACGGGCCAATCAGCCCCAGCATTTT. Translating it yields CSARGRANQPQHF.

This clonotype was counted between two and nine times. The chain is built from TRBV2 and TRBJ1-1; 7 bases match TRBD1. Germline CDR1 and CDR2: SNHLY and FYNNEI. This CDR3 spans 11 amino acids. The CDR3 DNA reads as TGTGTCACTCCAGGGGGACCTGAAGCTTTCTTT. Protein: CVTPGGPEAFF.

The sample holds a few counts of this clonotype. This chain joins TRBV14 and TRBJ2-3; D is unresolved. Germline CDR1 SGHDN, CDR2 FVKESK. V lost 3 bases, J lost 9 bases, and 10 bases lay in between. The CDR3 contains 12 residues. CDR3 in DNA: TGTGCCAGCAGCCACTCTTCGTTCACGCAGTATTTT. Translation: CASSHSSFTQYF.